The 28 T cell receptor beta chains below all came from one sample that was sequenced in a study of T cell responses to AZD1222 COVID-19 vaccine. TCRdb's copy holds only in-frame clones and misses some; the assay was immunoSEQ multiplex PCR. The sample includes 90,000 to 150,000 clones, 88% of them seen just once. Sample: peripheral blood, taken on day 0 of AZD1222 vaccination. These receptors all come from an adult in good health.

The CDR3 is CASSPDRAGETQYF. Written as DNA, the CDR3 is TGTGCCAGCAGCCCGGACAGGGCGGGGGAGACCCAGTACTTC. The chain links TRBV14 to TRBJ2-5, with 8 bases lining up with TRBD1. CDR3 length: 14 amino acids. Germline V gene lookup returns CDR1 SGHDN and CDR2 FVKESK. Losses at the gene ends were 4 bases for V and 5 bases for J; bases not matched to a gene: 6.

This rearrangement joins TRBV5-1 to TRBJ1-1; unclear D gene. This CDR3 has 15 residues. Germline CDR1 is SGHRS and CDR2 is YFSETQ. V was clipped by 0 bases and J by 4 bases, with 13 bases between them. For the CDR3, the DNA is TGCGCCAGCAGCTTGGTAGCGGATTCCCGCACTGAAGCTTTCTTT. Translation: CASSLVADSRTEAFF.

This chain joins TRBV7-8 and TRBJ1-5, with D possibly being TRBD1 (5 bases). This CDR3 is 14 amino acids long. V was cut by 5 bases and J by 7 bases, with 15 bases left in between. Germline CDR1 reads SGHVS; CDR2 reads FQNEAQ. DNA of the CDR3: TGTGCCAGCAGCCCGCAGGGACTGGAGCAGCCCCAGCATTTT. Protein sequence: CASSPQGLEQPQHF. Full variable domain (missing parts from reference TRBV7-8 and TRBJ1-5): GAGVSQSPRYKVAKRGQDVALRCDPISGHVSLFWYQQALGQGPEFLTYFQNEAQLDKSGLPSDRFFAERPEGSVSTLKIQRTQQEDSAVYLCASSPQGLEQPQHFGDGTRLSIL.

The chain carries TRBV5-6 and TRBJ1-2, with TRBD1 as a possible D gene (5 bases). The CDR3 consists of 12 residues. Germline V gives CDR1 SGHDT, CDR2 YYEEEE. The V end lost 0 bases, the J end lost 8 bases, and 8 bases lay between the germline ends. Written as DNA, the CDR3 is TGTGCCAGCAGCTTGGCCGGGGACGGCTACACCTTC. Protein: CASSLAGDGYTF.

This clone was recorded only once. The gene calls are TRBV10-3 and TRBJ1-1; D not resolved. CDR1 is ENHRY, CDR2 SYGVKD, per germline. The CDR3 extends over 11 amino acids. The V end lost 6 bases, the J end lost 7 bases, and 9 bases lay between the germline ends. The CDR3 loop reads CAIRETLEAFF. The CDR3, as DNA: TGTGCCATCAGAGAAACACTTGAAGCTTTCTTT.

The V and J genes are TRBV19 and TRBJ1-1; 8 nucleotides align to TRBD1. The CDR3 contains 14 residues. V was pared by 6 bases and J by 3 bases, with 6 bases of the junction left unmatched. Germline values: CDR1 LNHDA, CDR2 SQIVND (reference sequence). The CDR3 nucleotides read TGTGCCAGTAGGTGGACAGGGAGGGACACTGAAGCTTTCTTT. It translates to CASRWTGRDTEAFF.

The V and J genes are TRBV20-1 and TRBJ1-1, with unresolved D. Germline V gene lookup returns CDR1 DFQATT and CDR2 SNEGSKA (reference sequence). The CDR3 has 13 residues. V lost 3 bases, J lost 5 bases, and 13 bases lay in between. The CDR3 DNA follows: TGCAGTGCTAGTTCCCCGAGTGGTACTGAAGCTTTCTTT. It yields the protein CSASSPSGTEAFF.

Many counts were recorded for this clone. One junction end disagrees with the germline gene, perhaps due to a read error. V is TRBV7-8 and J is TRBJ1-6; tentative D call: TRBD1 (6 bases). Germline loops: CDR1 SGHVS, CDR2 FQNEAQ. There are 13 residues in the CDR3. CDR3 coding DNA: TGTGCCAGCAGTTTAGGGACAAATTCACCCCTCCACTTT. This translates into CASSLGTNSPLHF.

The V call is TRBV6-5, the J call TRBJ1-1; D possibly corresponds to TRBD1 (5 bases). The V end was cut by 8 bases, the J end by 2 bases, with 12 bases between. Germline-derived CDR1 and CDR2 are MNHEY and SVGAGI. The CDR3 sequence is 13 residues long. In DNA form, the CDR3 reads TGTGCCAGCGGCAGGGTGGTCAACACTGAAGCTTTCTTT. Protein product: CASGRVVNTEAFF.

The genes are TRBV5-1 and TRBJ2-5; 15 nucleotides match TRBD2. V lost 0 bases to trimming and J lost 1 base; unmatched junction nucleotides: 10. This CDR3 is built from 20 residues. Per germline, CDR1 SGHRS and CDR2 YFSETQ. The CDR3 here is CASSLEGLAGGDIFQETQYF. In DNA form, the CDR3 reads TGCGCCAGCAGCTTGGAGGGACTAGCGGGGGGTGACATATTCCAAGAGACCCAGTACTTC.

The V call is TRBV5-4, the J call TRBJ2-1, with D unresolved. V dropped 0 bases and J dropped 6 bases, with 7 bases sitting between them. This CDR3 contains 13 residues. Germline V gene sequence: CDR1 SGHNT, CDR2 YYREEE (reference sequence). CDR3 sequence (DNA): TGTGCCAGCAGCTTGGCTGGGGTCAATGAGCAGTTCTTC. It encodes CASSLAGVNEQFF.

This clone was recorded once. The chain combines TRBV7-2 with TRBJ1-2; TRBD1 matches at 7 bases. Trimming took 6 bases from V and 0 from J; bases not matched to a gene: 4. Germline values: CDR1 SGHTA, CDR2 FQGNSA. The CDR3 runs 14 residues. Written as DNA, the CDR3 is TGTGCCAGCAGGGGACAGAATGCTAACTATGGCTACACCTTC. This codes for CASRGQNANYGYTF. Drawing the rest from reference TRBV7-2 and TRBJ1-2, the complete variable domain is GAGVSQSPSNKVTEKGKDVELRCDPISGHTALYWYRQSLGQGLEFLIYFQGNSAPDKSGLPSDRFSAERTGGSVSTLTIQRTQQEDSAVYLCASRGQNANYGYTFGSGTRLTVV.

V usage is TRBV7-2 and J usage is TRBJ2-7; tentative D call: TRBD2 (8 bases). This CDR3 region has 15 residues. V was cut by 5 bases and J by 4 bases, with 18 bases left in between. Germline-derived CDR1 and CDR2 are SGHTA and FQGNSA. The CDR3 is CASSPREGALYEQYF. The CDR3 nucleotides are TGTGCCAGCAGCCCTCGGGAGGGGGCGTTGTACGAGCAGTACTTC.

The gene calls are TRBV5-4 and TRBJ2-7; TRBD2 matches 10 bases. The CDR3 length is 14 residues. Trimming removed 4 bases from V and 2 bases from J; junction bases left unmatched: 3. The V gene's germline CDR1 is SGHNT and CDR2 YYREEE (reference sequence). CDR3 nucleotide sequence: TGTGCCAGCAGCAGAACTAGCGGGGCCTACGAGCAGTACTTC. Protein: CASSRTSGAYEQYF.

This clone is a singleton in its sample. The gene calls are TRBV25-1 and TRBJ1-4; 7 bases are shared with TRBD1. V lost 2 bases to trimming and J lost 4 bases; unmatched junction nucleotides: 4. Germline values: CDR1 MGHDK, CDR2 SYGVNS. This CDR3 region has 15 residues. As DNA, the CDR3 is TGTGCCAGCAGTGAACGGGGACAGCTTAATGAAAAACTGTTTTTT. Translation gives CASSERGQLNEKLFF.

The CDR3, as DNA: TGCGCCAGCAGTTTATCGGGACTGAGCAATGAAAAACTGTTTTTT. Its protein is CASSLSGLSNEKLFF. This chain joins TRBV5-1 and TRBJ1-4, with TRBD1 as a possible D gene (5 bases). The CDR3 covers 15 residues. V was cut by 5 bases and J by 5 bases, with 16 bases left in between. Germline V gene sequence: CDR1 SGHRS, CDR2 YFSETQ.

The V gene is TRBV6-6, the J gene TRBJ1-5; D may be TRBD1 (5 bases). The V and J ends lost 5 bases and 3 bases respectively, with 23 bases between them. CDR3 length: 18 amino acids. Germline V lookup: CDR1 MNHNY, CDR2 SVGAGI (reference sequence). CDR3 sequence (DNA): TGTGCCAGCAGTCTACAGATCGGCGGACAAAGGACCAATCAGCCCCAGCATTTT. It yields the protein CASSLQIGGQRTNQPQHF.

The chain has TRBV29-1 and TRBJ2-1; 9 bases fit TRBD2. The V segment lost 4 bases and the J segment 5 bases; nucleotides outside the gene matches: 6. The CDR3 is made up of 14 amino acids. Germline CDR1 SQVTM, CDR2 ANQGSEA. The CDR3, as DNA: TGCAGCGTTGTTTGGCTAGCGGGAAACAATGAGCAGTTCTTC. As protein: CSVVWLAGNNEQFF.

This chain connects TRBV6-2 or TRBV6-3 to TRBJ2-1; no clear D gene. Germline loops: CDR1 MNHEY, CDR2 SVGEGT. V was trimmed by 5 bases and J by 11 bases, leaving 10 bases between them. The CDR3 is 11 residues long. The DNA for the CDR3 is TGTGCCAGCAGTGATCATAGCCAGCAGTTCTTC. This gives the protein CASSDHSQQFF.

The chain combines TRBV6-5 with TRBJ1-1; D remains ambiguous. CDR3 length equals 11 residues. V dropped 8 bases and J dropped 5 bases, with 9 bases sitting between them. Germline V CDR1 and CDR2: MNHEY, SVGAGI. Written as DNA, the CDR3 is TGTGCCAGCCACACGGAGACTGAAGCTTTCTTT. It translates to CASHTETEAFF.

The rearrangement joins TRBV5-1 to TRBJ2-1, with D possibly being TRBD1 or TRBD2 (5 bases each). From germline, CDR1 is SGHRS and CDR2 YFSETQ. Trimming pared 5 bases from V and 2 bases from J, leaving 14 bases between. CDR3 length: 15 residues. The CDR3 nucleotides are TGCGCCAGCAGTCGAGAGGGGAACACCTACAATGAGCAGTTCTTC. Amino acid sequence: CASSREGNTYNEQFF.

CDR3 loop: CATNYREVDEQFF. In DNA, the CDR3 is TGTGCCACCAACTACAGGGAGGTCGATGAGCAGTTCTTC. The rearrangement uses TRBV19 and TRBJ2-1, with D perhaps TRBD1 or TRBD2 (6 bases each). The CDR3 contains 13 residues. Trimming removed 10 bases from V and 8 bases from J, with 18 bases in between. The germline CDR1 and CDR2 sequences are LNHDA and SQIVND (reference sequence). Based on the CDR3 plus reference TRBV19 and TRBJ2-1, the full variable domain is DGGITQSPKYLFRKEGQNVTLSCEQNLNHDAMYWYRQDPGQGLRLIYYSQIVNDFQKGDIAEGYSVSREKKESFPLTVTSAQKNPTAFYLCATNYREVDEQFFGPGTRLTVL.

The J gene is TRBJ2-3, the V gene TRBV11-3, with D possibly TRBD2 on 5 matching bases. V dropped 1 base and J dropped 4 bases, with 6 bases sitting between them. Germline-derived CDR1 and CDR2 are SGHNT and YENEEA. This CDR3 has 13 residues. The CDR3 protein is CASSLVEADTQYF. DNA for the CDR3: TGTGCCAGCAGCTTAGTGGAGGCAGATACGCAGTATTTT.

This chain joins TRBV6-2 or TRBV6-3 and TRBJ1-4, with D maybe TRBD1 (5 bases). There are 13 residues in the CDR3. Germline CDR1 is MNHEY and CDR2 is SVGEGT. V was clipped by 2 bases and J by 10 bases, with 11 bases between them. CDR3 DNA sequence: TGTGCCAGCAGTTACAGGGGTGTAGGAAAACTGTTTTTT. Translation gives CASSYRGVGKLFF.

V usage is TRBV6-4 and J usage is TRBJ1-1, with unresolved D. Deletions cut 6 bases from V and 2 bases from J, with 10 bases between. Germline V gene data show CDR1 as MRHNA and CDR2 as SNTAGT. The CDR3 is made up of 13 amino acids. The chain's CDR3 is CASSHQDNTEAFF. As DNA, the CDR3 is TGTGCCAGCAGCCACCAGGATAACACTGAAGCTTTCTTT.

This chain connects TRBV4-1 to TRBJ2-3, with 11 bases aligning to TRBD2. V lost 2 bases and J lost 4; bases outside the gene matches: 2. The CDR3 has 15 amino acids. Germline V gives CDR1 MGHRA, CDR2 YSYEKL. The CDR3 loop reads CASSQPTSGADTQYF. The CDR3 DNA follows: TGCGCCAGCAGCCAACCGACTAGCGGGGCAGATACGCAGTATTTT.

The chain uses TRBV6-6 and TRBJ1-1, with a weak D call TRBD1 (6 bases). CDR1 is MNHNY, CDR2 SVGAGI, per germline (reference sequence). V was shortened by 6 bases and J by 1 base, with 12 bases between the two germline ends. The CDR3 totals 14 residues. In nucleotides, the CDR3 is TGTGCCAGCAGCCACAGGGAAAAGAACACTGAAGCTTTCTTT. Translating gives CASSHREKNTEAFF.

This chain connects TRBV13 to TRBJ1-6, with D perhaps TRBD1 (5 bases). CDR3 size: 16 residues. Germline CDR1 and CDR2: PRHDT and FYEKMQ (reference sequence). V was clipped by 5 bases and J by 7 bases, with 18 bases between them. The CDR3 loop is CASSLGTRGRNSPLHF. CDR3 in DNA: TGTGCCAGCAGCCTCGGGACTAGGGGACGGAATTCACCCCTCCACTTT. The full variable domain, its missing parts supplied by reference TRBV13 and TRBJ1-6, is AAGVIQSPRHLIKEKRETATLKCYPIPRHDTVYWYQQGPGQDPQFLISFYEKMQSDKGSIPDRFSAQQFSDYHSELNMSSLELGDSALYFCASSLGTRGRNSPLHFGNGTRLTVT.